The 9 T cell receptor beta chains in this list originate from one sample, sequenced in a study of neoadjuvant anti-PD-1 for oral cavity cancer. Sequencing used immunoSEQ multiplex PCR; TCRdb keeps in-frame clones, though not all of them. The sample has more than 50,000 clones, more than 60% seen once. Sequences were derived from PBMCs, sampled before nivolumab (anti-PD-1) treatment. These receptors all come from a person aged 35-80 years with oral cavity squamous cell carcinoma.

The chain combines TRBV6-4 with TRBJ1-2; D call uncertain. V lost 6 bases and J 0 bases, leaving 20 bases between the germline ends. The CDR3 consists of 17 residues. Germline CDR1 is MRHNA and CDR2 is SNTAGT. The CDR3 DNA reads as TGTGCCAGCAGGCAGGAAGGATTAGTTGTGGCTAACTATGGCTACACCTTC. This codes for CASRQEGLVVANYGYTF.

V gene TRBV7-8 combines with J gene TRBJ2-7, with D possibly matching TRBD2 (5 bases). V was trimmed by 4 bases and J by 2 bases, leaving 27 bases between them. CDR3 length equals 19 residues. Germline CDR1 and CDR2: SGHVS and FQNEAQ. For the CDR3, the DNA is TGTGCCAGCAGCTCCTTCAGAGTAATCCCCGGGATCAGGCCCTACGAGCAGTACTTC. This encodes CASSSFRVIPGIRPYEQYF. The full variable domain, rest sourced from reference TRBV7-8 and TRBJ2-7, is GAGVSQSPRYKVAKRGQDVALRCDPISGHVSLFWYQQALGQGPEFLTYFQNEAQLDKSGLPSDRFFAERPEGSVSTLKIQRTQQEDSAVYLCASSSFRVIPGIRPYEQYFGPGTRLTVT.

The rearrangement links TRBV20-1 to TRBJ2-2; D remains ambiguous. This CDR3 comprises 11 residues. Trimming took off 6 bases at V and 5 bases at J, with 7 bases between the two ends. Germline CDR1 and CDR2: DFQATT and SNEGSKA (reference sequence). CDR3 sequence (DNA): TGCAGTGCCGGCCGGACCGGGGAGCTGTTTTTT. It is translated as CSAGRTGELFF.

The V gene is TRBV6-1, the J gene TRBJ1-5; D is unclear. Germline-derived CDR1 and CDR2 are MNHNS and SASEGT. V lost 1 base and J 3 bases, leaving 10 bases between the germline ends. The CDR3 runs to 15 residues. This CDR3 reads CASSEVQRYNQPQHF. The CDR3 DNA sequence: TGTGCCAGCAGTGAAGTACAGCGTTACAATCAGCCCCAGCATTTT.

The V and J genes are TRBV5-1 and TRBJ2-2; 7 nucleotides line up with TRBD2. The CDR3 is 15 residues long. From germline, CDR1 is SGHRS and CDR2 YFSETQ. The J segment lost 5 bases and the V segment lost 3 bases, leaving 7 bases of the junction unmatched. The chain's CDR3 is CASSSEAGKTGELFF. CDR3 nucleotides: TGCGCCAGCAGCTCGGAAGCGGGGAAAACCGGGGAGCTGTTTTTT.

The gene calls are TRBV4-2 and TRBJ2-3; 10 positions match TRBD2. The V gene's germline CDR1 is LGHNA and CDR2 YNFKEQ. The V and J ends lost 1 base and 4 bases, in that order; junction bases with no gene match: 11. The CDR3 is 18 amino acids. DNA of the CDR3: TGTGCCAGCAGCCAAGTCCCTAGCGGGGGCCCGGACGCAGATACGCAGTATTTT. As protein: CASSQVPSGGPDADTQYF.

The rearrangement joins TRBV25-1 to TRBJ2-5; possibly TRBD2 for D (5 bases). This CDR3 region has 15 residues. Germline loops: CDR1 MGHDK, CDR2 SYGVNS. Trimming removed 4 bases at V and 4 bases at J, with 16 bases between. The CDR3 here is CASSGLLGGGETQYF. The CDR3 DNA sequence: TGTGCCAGCAGTGGACTCTTAGGAGGAGGAGAGACCCAGTACTTC.

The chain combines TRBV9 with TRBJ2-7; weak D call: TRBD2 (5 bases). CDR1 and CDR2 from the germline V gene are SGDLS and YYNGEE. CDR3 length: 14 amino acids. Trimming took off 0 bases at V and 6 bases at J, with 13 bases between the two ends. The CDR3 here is CASSVGGSQREQYF. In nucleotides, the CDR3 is TGTGCCAGCAGCGTAGGTGGGAGTCAACGCGAGCAGTACTTC.

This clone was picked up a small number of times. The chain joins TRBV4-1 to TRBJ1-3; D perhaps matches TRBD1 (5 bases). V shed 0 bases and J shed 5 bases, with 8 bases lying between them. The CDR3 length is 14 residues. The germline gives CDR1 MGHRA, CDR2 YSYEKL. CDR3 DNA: TGCGCCAGCAGCCAAGAAGGGGTTCGAAACACCATATATTTT. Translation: CASSQEGVRNTIYF.